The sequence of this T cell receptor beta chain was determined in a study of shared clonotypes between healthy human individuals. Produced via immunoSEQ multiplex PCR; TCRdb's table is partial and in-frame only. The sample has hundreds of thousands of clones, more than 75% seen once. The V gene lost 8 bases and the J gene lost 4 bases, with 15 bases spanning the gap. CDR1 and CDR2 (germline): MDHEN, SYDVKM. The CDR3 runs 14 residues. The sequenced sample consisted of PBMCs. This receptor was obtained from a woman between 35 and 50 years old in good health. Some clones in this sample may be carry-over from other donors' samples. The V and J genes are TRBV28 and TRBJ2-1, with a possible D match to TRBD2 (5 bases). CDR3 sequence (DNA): TGTGCCAGCGTCCTCCGAGGGATATACAATGAGCAGTTCTTC. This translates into CASVLRGIYNEQFF.